This T cell receptor (beta chain) was sequenced in a study of response to subunit inactivated influenza vaccine. Each CDR3 protein is one row after TCRdb ran MiXCR on the RT-PCR reads. The table has approximately 310,000 distinct CDR3 sequences, about a fifth seen once. The CDR3 totals 14 residues. CDR1 and CDR2 from the germline V gene are MNHEY and SVGEGT. The germline V and J ends were trimmed by 5 bases and 2 bases, with 10 bases remaining between them. Ten or more counts support this clonotype. The TCR sequence derives from a man aged 50-75 years who received an inactivated influenza vaccine. The chain is built from TRBV6-2 or TRBV6-3 and TRBJ1-5; D uncertain. This specimen consisted of PBMCs from blood, obtained 21 months after vaccination. For the CDR3, the DNA is TGTGCCAGCAGTCTTGGACCCGGCAATCAGCCCCAGCATTTT. Amino acids: CASSLGPGNQPQHF.